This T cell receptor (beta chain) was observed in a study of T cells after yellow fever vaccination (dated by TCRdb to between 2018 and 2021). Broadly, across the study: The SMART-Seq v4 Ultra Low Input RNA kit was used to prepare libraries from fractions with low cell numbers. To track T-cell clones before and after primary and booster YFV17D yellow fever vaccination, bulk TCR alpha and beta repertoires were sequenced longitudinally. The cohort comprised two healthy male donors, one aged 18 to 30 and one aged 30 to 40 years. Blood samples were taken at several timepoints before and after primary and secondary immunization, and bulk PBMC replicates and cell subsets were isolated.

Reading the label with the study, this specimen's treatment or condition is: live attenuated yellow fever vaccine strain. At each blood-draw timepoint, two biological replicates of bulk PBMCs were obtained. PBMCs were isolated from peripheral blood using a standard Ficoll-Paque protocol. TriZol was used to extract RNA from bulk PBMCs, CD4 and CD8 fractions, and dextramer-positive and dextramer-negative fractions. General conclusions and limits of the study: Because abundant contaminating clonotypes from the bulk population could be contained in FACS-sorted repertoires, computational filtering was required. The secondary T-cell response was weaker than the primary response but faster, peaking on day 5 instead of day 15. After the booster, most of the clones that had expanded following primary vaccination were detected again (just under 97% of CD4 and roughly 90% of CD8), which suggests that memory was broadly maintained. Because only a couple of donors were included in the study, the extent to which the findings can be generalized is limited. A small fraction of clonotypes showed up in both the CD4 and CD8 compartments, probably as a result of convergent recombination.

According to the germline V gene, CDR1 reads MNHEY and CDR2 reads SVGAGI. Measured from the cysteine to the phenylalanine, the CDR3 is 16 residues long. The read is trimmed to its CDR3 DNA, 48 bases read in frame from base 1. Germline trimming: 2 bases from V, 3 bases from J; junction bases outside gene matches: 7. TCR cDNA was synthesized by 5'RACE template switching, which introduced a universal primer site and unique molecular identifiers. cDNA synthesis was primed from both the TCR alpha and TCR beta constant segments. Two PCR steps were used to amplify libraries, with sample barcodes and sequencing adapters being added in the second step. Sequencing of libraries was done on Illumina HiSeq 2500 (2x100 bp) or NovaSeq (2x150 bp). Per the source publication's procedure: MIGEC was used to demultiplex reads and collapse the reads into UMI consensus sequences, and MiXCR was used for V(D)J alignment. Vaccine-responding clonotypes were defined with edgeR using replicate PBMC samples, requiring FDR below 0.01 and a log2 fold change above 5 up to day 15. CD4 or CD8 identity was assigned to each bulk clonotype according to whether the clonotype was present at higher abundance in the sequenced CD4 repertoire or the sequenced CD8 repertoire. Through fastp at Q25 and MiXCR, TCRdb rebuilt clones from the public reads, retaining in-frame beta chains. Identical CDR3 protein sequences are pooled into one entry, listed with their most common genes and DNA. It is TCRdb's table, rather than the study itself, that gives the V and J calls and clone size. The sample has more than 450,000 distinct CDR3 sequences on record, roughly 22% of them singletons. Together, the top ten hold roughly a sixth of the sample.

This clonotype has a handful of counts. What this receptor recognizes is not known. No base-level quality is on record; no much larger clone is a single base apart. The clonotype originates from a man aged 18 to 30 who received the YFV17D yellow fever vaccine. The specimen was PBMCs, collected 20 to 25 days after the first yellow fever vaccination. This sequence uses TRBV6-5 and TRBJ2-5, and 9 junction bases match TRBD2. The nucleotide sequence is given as TGTGCCAGCAGTTACGGAGCAGCGGGGGGAGAAGAGACCCAGTACTTC. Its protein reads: CASSYGAAGGEETQYF.